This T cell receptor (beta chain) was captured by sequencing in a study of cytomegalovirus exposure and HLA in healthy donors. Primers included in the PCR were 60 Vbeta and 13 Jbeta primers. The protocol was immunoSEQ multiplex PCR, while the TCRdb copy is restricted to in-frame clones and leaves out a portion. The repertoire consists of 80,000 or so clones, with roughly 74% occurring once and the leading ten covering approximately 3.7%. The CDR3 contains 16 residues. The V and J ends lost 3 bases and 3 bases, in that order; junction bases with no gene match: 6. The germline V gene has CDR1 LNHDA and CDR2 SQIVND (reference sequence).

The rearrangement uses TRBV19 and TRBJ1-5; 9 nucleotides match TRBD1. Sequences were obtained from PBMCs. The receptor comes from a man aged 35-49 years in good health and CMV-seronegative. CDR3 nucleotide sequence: TGTGCCAGTAGTATTGGGACAGGGACGTTCAATCAGCCCCAGCATTTT. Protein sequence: CASSIGTGTFNQPQHF.